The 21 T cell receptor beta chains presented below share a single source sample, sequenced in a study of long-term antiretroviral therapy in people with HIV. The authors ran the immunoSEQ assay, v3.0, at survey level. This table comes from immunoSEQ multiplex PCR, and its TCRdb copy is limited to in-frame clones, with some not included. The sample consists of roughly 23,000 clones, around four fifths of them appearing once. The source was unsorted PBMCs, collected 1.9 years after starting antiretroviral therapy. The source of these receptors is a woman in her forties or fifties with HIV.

The CDR3 DNA reads TGTGCCAGCAGCTTGGAGGGGGGCTTCGGCCAGCCCCAGCATTTT. This gives the protein CASSLEGGFGQPQHF. V and J are TRBV5-5 and TRBJ1-5; TRBD1 might be the D (6 bases). Germline-derived CDR1 and CDR2 are SGHKS and YYEKEE (reference sequence). V lost 0 bases, J lost 7 bases, and 14 bases lay in between. The CDR3 is 15 residues long.

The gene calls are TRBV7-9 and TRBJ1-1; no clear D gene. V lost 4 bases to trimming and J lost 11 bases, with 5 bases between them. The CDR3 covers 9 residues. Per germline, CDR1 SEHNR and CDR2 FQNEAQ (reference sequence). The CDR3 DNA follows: TGTGCCAGCAGCTCGTTTGCTTTCTTT. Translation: CASSSFAFF.

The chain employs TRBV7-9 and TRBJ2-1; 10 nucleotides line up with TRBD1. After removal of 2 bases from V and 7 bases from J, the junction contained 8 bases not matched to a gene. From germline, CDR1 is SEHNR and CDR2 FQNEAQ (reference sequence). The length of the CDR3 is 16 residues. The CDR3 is CASSLIMVGQGNEQFF. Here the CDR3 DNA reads TGTGCCAGCAGCTTAATTATGGTGGGACAGGGGAATGAGCAGTTCTTC. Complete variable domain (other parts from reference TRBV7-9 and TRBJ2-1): DTGVSQNPRHKITKRGQNVTFRCDPISEHNRLYWYRQTLGQGPEFLTYFQNEAQLEKSRLLSDRFSAERPKGSFSTLEIQRTEQGDSAMYLCASSLIMVGQGNEQFFGPGTRLTVL.

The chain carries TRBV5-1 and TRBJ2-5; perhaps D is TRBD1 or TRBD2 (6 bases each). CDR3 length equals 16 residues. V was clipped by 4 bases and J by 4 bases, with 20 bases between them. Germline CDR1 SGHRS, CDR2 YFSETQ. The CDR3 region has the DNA TGCGCCAGCAGCCCACAACCTCAACAGGGAGGAGAGACCCAGTACTTC. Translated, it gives CASSPQPQQGGETQYF. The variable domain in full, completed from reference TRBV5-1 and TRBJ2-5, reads KAGVTQTPRYLIKTRGQQVTLSCSPISGHRSVSWYQQTPGQGLQFLFEYFSETQRNKGNFPGRFSGRQFSNSRSEMNVSTLELGDSALYLCASSPQPQQGGETQYFGPGTRLLVL.

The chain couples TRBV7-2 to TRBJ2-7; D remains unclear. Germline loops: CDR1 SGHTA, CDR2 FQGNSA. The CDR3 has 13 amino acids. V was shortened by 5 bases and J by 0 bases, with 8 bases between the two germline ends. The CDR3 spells CASSLILSYEQYF. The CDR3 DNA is TGTGCCAGCAGCCTAATACTCTCCTACGAGCAGTACTTC.

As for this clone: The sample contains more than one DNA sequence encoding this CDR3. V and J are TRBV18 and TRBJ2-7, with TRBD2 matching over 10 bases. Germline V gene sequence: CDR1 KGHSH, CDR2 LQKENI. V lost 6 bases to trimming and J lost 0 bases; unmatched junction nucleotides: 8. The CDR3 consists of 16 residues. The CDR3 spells CASSPLAGGSSYEQYF. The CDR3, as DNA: TGTGCCAGCTCGCCGTTAGCGGGGGGAAGCTCCTACGAGCAGTACTTC.

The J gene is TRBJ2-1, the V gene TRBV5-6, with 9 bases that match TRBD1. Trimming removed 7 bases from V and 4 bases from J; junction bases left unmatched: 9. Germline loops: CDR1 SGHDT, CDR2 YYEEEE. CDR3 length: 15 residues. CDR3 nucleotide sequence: TGTGCCAGCTCTGGCCGGACAGGGGTGTACAATGAGCAGTTCTTC. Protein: CASSGRTGVYNEQFF.

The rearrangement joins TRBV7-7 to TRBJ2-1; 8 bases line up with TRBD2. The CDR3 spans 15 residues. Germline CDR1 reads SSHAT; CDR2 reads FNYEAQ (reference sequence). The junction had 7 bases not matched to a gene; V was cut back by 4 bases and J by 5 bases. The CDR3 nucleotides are TGTGCCAGCAGCTCGGGACTAGTAACTCACAATGAGCAGTTCTTC. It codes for CASSSGLVTHNEQFF.

The CDR3 reads CAWSPRDISLKTQYF. CDR3 nucleotide sequence: TGTGCCTGGAGTCCCCGGGACATATCATTGAAGACCCAGTACTTC. The chain carries TRBV30 and TRBJ2-5, with D possibly being TRBD1 (6 bases). Germline CDR1 GTSNPN, CDR2 SVGIG (reference sequence). The CDR3 has 15 amino acids. Trimming cost V 2 bases and J 6 bases, with 19 bases left between them.

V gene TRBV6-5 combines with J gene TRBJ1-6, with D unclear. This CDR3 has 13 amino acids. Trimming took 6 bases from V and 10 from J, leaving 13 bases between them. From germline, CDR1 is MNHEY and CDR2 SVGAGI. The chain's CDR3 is CASSRGVGSPLHF. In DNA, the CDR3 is TGTGCCAGCAGCCGGGGAGTGGGCTCACCCCTCCACTTT.

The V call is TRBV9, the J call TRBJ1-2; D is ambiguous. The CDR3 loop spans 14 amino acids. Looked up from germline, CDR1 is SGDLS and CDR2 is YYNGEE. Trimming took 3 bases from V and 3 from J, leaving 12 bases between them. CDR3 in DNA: TGTGCCAGCAGCGAAGGAGTCACGGACTATGGCTACACCTTC. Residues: CASSEGVTDYGYTF.

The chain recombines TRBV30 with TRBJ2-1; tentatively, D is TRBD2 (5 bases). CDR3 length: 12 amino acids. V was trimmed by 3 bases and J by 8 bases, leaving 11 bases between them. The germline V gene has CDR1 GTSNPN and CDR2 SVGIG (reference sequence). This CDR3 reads CAWRSLGDEQFF. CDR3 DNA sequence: TGTGCCTGGAGATCACTAGGCGATGAGCAGTTCTTC.

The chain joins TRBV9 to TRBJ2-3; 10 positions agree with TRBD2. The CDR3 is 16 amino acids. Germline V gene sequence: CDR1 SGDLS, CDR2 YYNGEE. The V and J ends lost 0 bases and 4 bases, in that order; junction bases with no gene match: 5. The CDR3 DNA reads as TGTGCCAGCAGCGTAGTCCCAGCGGGGGGGCCAGATACGCAGTATTTT. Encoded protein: CASSVVPAGGPDTQYF.

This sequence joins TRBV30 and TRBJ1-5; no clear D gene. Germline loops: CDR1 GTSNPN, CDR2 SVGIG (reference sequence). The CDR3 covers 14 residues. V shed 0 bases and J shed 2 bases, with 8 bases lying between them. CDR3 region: CAWSVPGGNQPQHF. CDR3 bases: TGTGCCTGGAGTGTACCCGGGGGCAATCAGCCCCAGCATTTT.

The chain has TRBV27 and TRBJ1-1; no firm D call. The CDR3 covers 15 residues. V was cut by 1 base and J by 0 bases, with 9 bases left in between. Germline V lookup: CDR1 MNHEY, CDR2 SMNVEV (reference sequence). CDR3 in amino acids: CASSLFLSMNTEAFF. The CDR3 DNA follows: TGTGCCAGCAGTTTATTTCTCTCCATGAACACTGAAGCTTTCTTT.

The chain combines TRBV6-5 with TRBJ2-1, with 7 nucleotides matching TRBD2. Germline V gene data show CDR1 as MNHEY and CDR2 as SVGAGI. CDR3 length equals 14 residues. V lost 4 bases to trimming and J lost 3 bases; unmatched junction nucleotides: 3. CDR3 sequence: CASSWGGVYNEQFF. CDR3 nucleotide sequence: TGTGCCAGCAGTTGGGGGGGGGTCTACAATGAGCAGTTCTTC.

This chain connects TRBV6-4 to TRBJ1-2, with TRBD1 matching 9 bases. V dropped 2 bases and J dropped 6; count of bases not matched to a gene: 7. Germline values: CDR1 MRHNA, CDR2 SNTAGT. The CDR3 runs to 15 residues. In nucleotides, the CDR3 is TGTGCCAGCAGTGACGAGACAGGGGGAAGGAATGGCTACACCTTC. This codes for CASSDETGGRNGYTF.

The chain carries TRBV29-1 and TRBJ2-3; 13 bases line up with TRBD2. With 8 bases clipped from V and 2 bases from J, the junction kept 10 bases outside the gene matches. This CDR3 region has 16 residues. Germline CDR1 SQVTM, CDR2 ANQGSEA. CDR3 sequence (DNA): TGCAGCACCGACGGACTAGCGGGGGTCTCCACAGATACGCAGTATTTT. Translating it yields CSTDGLAGVSTDTQYF.

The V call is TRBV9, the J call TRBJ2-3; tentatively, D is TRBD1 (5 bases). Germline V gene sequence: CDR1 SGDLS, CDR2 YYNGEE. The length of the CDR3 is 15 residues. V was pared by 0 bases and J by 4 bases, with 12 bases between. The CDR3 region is CASSVEGNSADTQYF. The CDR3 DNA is TGTGCCAGCAGCGTAGAGGGGAATAGTGCAGATACGCAGTATTTT.

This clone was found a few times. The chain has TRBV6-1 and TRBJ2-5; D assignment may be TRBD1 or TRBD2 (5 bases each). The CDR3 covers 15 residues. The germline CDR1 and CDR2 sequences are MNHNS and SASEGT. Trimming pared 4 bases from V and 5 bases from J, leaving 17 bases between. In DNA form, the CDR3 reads TGTGCCAGCAGTGCTCACAGGTGGGGGATGGAGACCCAGTACTTC. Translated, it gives CASSAHRWGMETQYF.

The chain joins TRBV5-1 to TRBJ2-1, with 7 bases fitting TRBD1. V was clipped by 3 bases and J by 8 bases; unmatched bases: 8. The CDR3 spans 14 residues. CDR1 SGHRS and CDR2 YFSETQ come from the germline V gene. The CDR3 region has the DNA TGCGCCAGCAGCTCCGACCCCGACAGGGATGAGCAGTTCTTC. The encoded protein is CASSSDPDRDEQFF.